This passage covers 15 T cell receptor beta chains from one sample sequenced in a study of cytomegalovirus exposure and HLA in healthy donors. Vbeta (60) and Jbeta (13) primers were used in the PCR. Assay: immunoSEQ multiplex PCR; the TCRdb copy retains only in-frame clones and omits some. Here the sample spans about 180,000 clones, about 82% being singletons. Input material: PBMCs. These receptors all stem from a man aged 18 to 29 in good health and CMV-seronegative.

The CDR3 nucleotides are TGTGCCAGCAGTGAAGCGGGAGGGGTCGGCAATCAGCCCCAGCATTTT. Translating gives CASSEAGGVGNQPQHF. V is TRBV2 and J is TRBJ1-5, with a weak D call TRBD1 (5 bases). The CDR3 totals 16 residues. Germline lookup yields CDR1 SNHLY and CDR2 FYNNEI. Trimming removed 0 bases from V and 2 bases from J, with 11 bases in between.

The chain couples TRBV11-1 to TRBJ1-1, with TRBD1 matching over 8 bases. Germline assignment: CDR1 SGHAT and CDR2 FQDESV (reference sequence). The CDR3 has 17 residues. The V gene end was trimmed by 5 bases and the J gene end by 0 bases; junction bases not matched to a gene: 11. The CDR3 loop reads CASSADRALGMNTEAFF. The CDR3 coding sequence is TGTGCCAGCAGCGCGGACAGGGCCCTGGGGATGAACACTGAAGCTTTCTTT.

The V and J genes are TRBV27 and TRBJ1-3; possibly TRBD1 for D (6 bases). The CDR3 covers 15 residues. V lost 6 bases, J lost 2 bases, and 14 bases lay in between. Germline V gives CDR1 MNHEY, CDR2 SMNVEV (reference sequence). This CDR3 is CASREQGVPGNTIYF. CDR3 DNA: TGTGCCAGCAGGGAACAGGGAGTTCCTGGAAACACCATATATTTT.

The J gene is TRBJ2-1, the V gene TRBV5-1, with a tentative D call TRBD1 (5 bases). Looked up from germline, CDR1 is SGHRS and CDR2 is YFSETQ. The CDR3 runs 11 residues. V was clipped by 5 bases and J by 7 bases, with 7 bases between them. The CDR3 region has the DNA TGCGCCAGCAGTTCAGGGAATGAGCAGTTCTTC. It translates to CASSSGNEQFF. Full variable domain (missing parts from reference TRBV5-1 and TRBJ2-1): KAGVTQTPRYLIKTRGQQVTLSCSPISGHRSVSWYQQTPGQGLQFLFEYFSETQRNKGNFPGRFSGRQFSNSRSEMNVSTLELGDSALYLCASSSGNEQFFGPGTRLTVL.

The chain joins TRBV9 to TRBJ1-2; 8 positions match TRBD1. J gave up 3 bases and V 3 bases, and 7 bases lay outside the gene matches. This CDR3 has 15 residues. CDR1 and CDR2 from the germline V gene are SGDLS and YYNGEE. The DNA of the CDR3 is TGTGCCAGCAGCGGCCTCCTGGACAGGGACTATGGCTACACCTTC. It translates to CASSGLLDRDYGYTF.

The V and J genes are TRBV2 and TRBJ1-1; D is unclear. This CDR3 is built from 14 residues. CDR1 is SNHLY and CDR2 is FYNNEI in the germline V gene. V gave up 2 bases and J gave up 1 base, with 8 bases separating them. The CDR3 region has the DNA TGTGCCAGCAGTGAATTCGTAGCGAACACTGAAGCTTTCTTT. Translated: CASSEFVANTEAFF.

Here the CDR3 DNA reads TGTGCCAGCAGTTCCGGGGTTGGCAATCAGCCCCAGCATTTT. Translated, it gives CASSSGVGNQPQHF. The genes are TRBV27 and TRBJ1-5; D not certain. The germline V gene has CDR1 MNHEY and CDR2 SMNVEV (reference sequence). The V gene lost 4 bases and the J gene lost 2 bases, with 9 bases spanning the gap. This CDR3 has 14 amino acids.

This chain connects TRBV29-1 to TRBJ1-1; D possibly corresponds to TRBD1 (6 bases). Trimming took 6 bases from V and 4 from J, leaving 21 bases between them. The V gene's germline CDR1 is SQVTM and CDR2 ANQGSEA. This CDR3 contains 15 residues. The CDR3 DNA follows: TGCAGCGTACTCCCGCAGGGGATTTGGGGCACTGAAGCTTTCTTT. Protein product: CSVLPQGIWGTEAFF.

The CDR3 loop reads CAPRAASTDTQYF. In DNA form, the CDR3 reads TGTGCCCCGCGGGCCGCAAGCACAGATACGCAGTATTTT. V gene TRBV7-9 combines with J gene TRBJ2-3, with a tentative D call TRBD2 (5 bases). This CDR3 spans 13 amino acids. V lost 11 bases to trimming and J lost 0 bases, with 12 bases between them. The germline V gene has CDR1 SEHNR and CDR2 FQNEAQ (reference sequence). The full variable domain, with the rest looked up from reference TRBV7-9 and TRBJ2-3, is DTGVSQNPRHKITKRGQNVTFRCDPISEHNRLYWYRQTLGQGPEFLTYFQNEAQLEKSRLLSDRFSAERPKGSFSTLEIQRTEQGDSAMYLCAPRAASTDTQYFGPGTRLTVL.

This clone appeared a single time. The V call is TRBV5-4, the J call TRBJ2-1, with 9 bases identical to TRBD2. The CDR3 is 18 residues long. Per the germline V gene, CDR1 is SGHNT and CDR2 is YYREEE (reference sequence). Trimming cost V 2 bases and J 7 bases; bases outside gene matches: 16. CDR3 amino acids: CASSLRPGTSSLGNEQFF. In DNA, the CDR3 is TGTGCCAGCAGCTTACGTCCCGGGACTAGCTCCCTAGGTAATGAGCAGTTCTTC.

The CDR3 DNA sequence: TGCGCCAGCAGCTTGGTGCGAGGGGGAATTCGAGTTACCGGGGAGCTGTTTTTT. It encodes CASSLVRGGIRVTGELFF. The chain is built from TRBV5-1 and TRBJ2-2; D perhaps matches TRBD1 (6 bases). CDR3 length: 18 residues. Germline values: CDR1 SGHRS, CDR2 YFSETQ. Trimming pared 0 bases from V and 5 bases from J, leaving 20 bases between. The variable domain in full, with the rest retrieved from reference TRBV5-1 and TRBJ2-2, is KAGVTQTPRYLIKTRGQQVTLSCSPISGHRSVSWYQQTPGQGLQFLFEYFSETQRNKGNFPGRFSGRQFSNSRSEMNVSTLELGDSALYLCASSLVRGGIRVTGELFFGEGSRLTVL.

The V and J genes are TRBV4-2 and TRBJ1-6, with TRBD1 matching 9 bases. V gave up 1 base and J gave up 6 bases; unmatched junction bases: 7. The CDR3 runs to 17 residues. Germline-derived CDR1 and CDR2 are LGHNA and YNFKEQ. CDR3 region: CASSQAMPGQGNSPLHF. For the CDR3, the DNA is TGTGCCAGCAGCCAAGCTATGCCGGGACAGGGTAATTCACCCCTCCACTTT.

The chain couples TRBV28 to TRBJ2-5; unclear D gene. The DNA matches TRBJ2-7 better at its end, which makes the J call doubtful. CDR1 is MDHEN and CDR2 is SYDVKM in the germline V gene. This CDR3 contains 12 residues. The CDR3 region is CASSLLRYEQYF. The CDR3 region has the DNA TGTGCCAGCAGTTTATTGCGATACGAGCAGTACTTC.

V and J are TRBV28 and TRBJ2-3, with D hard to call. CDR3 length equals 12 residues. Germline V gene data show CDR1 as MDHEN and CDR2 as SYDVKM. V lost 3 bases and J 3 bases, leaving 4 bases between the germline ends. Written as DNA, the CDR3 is TGTGCCAGCAGTTTCTCGACAGATACGCAGTATTTT. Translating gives CASSFSTDTQYF.

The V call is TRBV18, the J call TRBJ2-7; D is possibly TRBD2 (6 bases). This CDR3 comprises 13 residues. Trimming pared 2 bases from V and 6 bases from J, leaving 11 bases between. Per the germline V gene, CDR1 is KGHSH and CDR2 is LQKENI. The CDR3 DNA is TGTGCCAGCTCACCAACCGTCGGGGGCGAGCAGTACTTC. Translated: CASSPTVGGEQYF.